The 5 T cell receptor beta chains given below trace back to one sample, sequenced in a study of shared T cell receptors in the human thymus. Sequencing used immunoSEQ multiplex PCR; TCRdb keeps in-frame clones, though not all of them. Of 600,000 or so clones listed, around 87% are singletons. The same specimen was also included in a second study, on human thymus T cells.

Material: thymocytes. These receptor sequences come from a boy less than two years old with a congenital heart defect.

J is TRBJ2-1 and V is TRBV9; D gene unclear. Per germline, CDR1 SGDLS and CDR2 YYNGEE. This CDR3 spans 13 amino acids. Trimming removed 0 bases from V and 6 bases from J, with 7 bases in between. In DNA, the CDR3 is TGTGCCAGCAGCGTAGGTAGCTTCAATGAGCAGTTCTTC. Translation gives CASSVGSFNEQFF.

This rearrangement joins TRBV14 to TRBJ1-2; 7 bases fit TRBD1. Germline CDR1 is SGHDN and CDR2 is FVKESK. Trimming cost V 3 bases and J 3 bases; bases outside gene matches: 4. The CDR3 runs to 14 residues. CDR3 region: CASSQEGQDYGYTF. The DNA for the CDR3 is TGTGCCAGCAGCCAGGAAGGACAGGACTATGGCTACACCTTC. The full variable domain, completed using reference TRBV14 and TRBJ1-2, is EAGVTQFPSHSVIEKGQTVTLRCDPISGHDNLYWYRRVMGKEIKFLLHFVKESKQDESGMPNNRFLAERTGGTYSTLKVQPAELEDSGVYFCASSQEGQDYGYTFGSGTRLTVV.

The chain uses TRBV10-3 and TRBJ2-7, with 7 bases lining up with TRBD1. After removal of 10 bases from V and 6 bases from J, the junction contained 9 bases not matched to a gene. Looked up from germline, CDR1 is ENHRY and CDR2 is SYGVKD. The CDR3 contains 12 residues. The CDR3 region is CATQGELVEQYF. The CDR3 DNA reads TGTGCCACGCAGGGGGAACTAGTCGAGCAGTACTTC.

This chain connects TRBV29-1 to TRBJ2-5; D may be TRBD2 (6 bases). The germline gives CDR1 SQVTM, CDR2 ANQGSEA. The CDR3 spans 14 residues. Trimming stripped 4 bases from V and 5 bases from J, with 17 bases between. CDR3 nucleotide sequence: TGCAGCGTTGTAAGGGCGGGATCGTGGGAGACCCAGTACTTC. It encodes CSVVRAGSWETQYF.

This sequence joins TRBV13 and TRBJ2-2, with 9 bases matching TRBD1. The CDR3 spans 13 residues. The V gene's germline CDR1 is PRHDT and CDR2 FYEKMQ (reference sequence). After removal of 6 bases from V and 5 bases from J, the junction contained 1 base not matched to a gene. This CDR3 reads CASRDRGTGELFF. The CDR3 coding sequence is TGTGCCAGCAGAGACAGGGGGACCGGGGAGCTGTTTTTT.